This T cell receptor beta chain comes out of a study of CD8+CD57+ T cells in acquired aplastic anemia. About the research overall: The average for DNA from sorted CD4+ and CD8+ cells was 2.5 to 4 ug. Broader study findings: Patients and controls were not found to differ significantly in CD8+ Simpson's diversity. Common to patients and controls were roughly 30 CD8+ CDR3 sequences.

Profiles of TCR beta VDJ and CDR3 were generated from a genomic DNA template. Via MiXCR, TCRdb re-called the reads, giving one row per CDR3 protein. The data show about 270,000 distinct CDR3 sequences, roughly half seen once. A note on this clonotype: What it recognizes is unknown.

The CDR3 has 12 residues. Germline CDR1 is SGHTA and CDR2 is FQGTGA. V lost 5 bases, J lost 5 bases, and 4 bases lay in between. This TCR was recovered from a human donor with severe aplastic anemia or a healthy control (not recorded which). The source material was sorted CD4+, CD8+, or CD8+CD57+ T cells (not recorded which) from PBMCs. J is TRBJ1-6 and V is TRBV7-3; D is uncertain. CDR3 loop: CASSVNNSPLHF. The DNA for the CDR3 is TGTGCCAGCAGCGTAAATAATTCACCCCTCCACTTT.